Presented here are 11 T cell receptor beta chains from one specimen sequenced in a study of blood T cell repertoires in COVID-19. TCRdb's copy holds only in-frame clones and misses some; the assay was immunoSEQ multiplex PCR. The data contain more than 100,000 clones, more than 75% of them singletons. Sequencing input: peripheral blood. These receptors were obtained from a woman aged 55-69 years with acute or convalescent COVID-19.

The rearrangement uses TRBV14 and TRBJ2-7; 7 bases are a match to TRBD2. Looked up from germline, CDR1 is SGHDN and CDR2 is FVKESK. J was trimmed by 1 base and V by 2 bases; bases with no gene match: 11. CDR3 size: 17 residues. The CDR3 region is CASSQRSGWTSSYEQYF. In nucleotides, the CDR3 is TGTGCCAGCAGCCAACGTAGCGGCTGGACTAGTTCCTACGAGCAGTACTTC. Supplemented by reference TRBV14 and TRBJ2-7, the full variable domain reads EAGVTQFPSHSVIEKGQTVTLRCDPISGHDNLYWYRRVMGKEIKFLLHFVKESKQDESGMPNNRFLAERTGGTYSTLKVQPAELEDSGVYFCASSQRSGWTSSYEQYFGPGTRLTVT.

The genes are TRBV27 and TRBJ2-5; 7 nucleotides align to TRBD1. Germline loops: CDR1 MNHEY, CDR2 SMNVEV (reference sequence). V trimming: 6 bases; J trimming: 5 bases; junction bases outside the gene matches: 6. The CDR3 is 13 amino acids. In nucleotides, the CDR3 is TGTGCCAGCAGCATAGACAGGGTGGAGACCCAGTACTTC. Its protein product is CASSIDRVETQYF.

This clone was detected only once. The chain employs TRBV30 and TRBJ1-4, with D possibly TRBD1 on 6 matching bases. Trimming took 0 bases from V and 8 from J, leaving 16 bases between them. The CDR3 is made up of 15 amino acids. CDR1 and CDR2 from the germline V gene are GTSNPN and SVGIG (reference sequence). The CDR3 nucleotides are TGTGCCTGGAGTGTTGGGGGGGCGAGGATGGAAAAACTGTTTTTT. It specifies CAWSVGGARMEKLFF.

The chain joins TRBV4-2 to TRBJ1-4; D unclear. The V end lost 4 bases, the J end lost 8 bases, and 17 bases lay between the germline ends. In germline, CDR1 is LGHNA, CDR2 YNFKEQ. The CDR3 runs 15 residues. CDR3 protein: CASSPLDREREKLFF. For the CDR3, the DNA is TGTGCCAGCAGCCCGCTTGACCGAGAGAGGGAAAAACTGTTTTTT.

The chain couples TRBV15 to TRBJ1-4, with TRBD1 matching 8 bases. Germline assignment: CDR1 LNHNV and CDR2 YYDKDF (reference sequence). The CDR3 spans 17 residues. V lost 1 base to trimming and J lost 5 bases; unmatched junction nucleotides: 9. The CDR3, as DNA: TGTGCCACCAGCAGAGTGTCGCAGGGGGCTTGGAATGAAAAACTGTTTTTT. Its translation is CATSRVSQGAWNEKLFF.

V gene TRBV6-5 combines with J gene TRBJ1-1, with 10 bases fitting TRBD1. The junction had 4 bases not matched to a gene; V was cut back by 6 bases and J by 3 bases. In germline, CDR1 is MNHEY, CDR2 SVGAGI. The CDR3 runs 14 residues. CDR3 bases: TGTGCCAGCAGCCGGACAGGGGGGTACACTGAAGCTTTCTTT. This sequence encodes CASSRTGGYTEAFF.

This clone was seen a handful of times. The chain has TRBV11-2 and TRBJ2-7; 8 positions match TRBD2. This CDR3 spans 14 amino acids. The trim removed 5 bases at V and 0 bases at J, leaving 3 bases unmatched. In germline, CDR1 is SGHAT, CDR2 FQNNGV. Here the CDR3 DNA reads TGTGCCAGCAGCAAACGGGAGGGCTCCTACGAGCAGTACTTC. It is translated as CASSKREGSYEQYF. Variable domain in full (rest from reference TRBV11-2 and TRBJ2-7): EAGVAQSPRYKIIEKRQSVAFWCNPISGHATLYWYQQILGQGPKLLIQFQNNGVVDDSQLPKDRFSAERLKGVDSTLKIQPAKLEDSAVYLCASSKREGSYEQYFGPGTRLTVT.

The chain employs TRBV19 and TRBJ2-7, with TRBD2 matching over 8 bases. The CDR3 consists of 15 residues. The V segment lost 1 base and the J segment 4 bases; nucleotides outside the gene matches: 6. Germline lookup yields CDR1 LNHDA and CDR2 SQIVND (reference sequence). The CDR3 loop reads CASSIAGGRIYEQYF. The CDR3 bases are TGTGCCAGTAGTATAGCCGGCGGGAGGATTTACGAGCAGTACTTC.

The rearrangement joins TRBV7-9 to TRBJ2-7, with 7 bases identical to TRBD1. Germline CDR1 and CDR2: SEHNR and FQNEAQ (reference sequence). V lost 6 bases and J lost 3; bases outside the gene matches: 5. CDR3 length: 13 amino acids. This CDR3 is CASSPGQVYEQYF. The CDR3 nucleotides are TGTGCCAGCAGTCCTGGACAGGTCTACGAGCAGTACTTC.

CDR3 coding DNA: TGTGCCAGCAGTCCCTTGGGGAGCTCCTACAATGAGCAGTTCTTC. Protein: CASSPLGSSYNEQFF. The chain has TRBV27 and TRBJ2-1, with D perhaps matching TRBD2 (5 bases). Trimming removed 5 bases from V and 0 bases from J, with 11 bases in between. The germline gives CDR1 MNHEY, CDR2 SMNVEV (reference sequence). CDR3 length: 15 amino acids.

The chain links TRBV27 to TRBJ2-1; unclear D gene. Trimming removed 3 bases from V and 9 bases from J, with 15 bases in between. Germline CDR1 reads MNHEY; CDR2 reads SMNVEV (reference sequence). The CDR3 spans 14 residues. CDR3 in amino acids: CASSFNVAAIEQFF. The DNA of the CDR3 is TGTGCCAGCAGTTTCAATGTGGCGGCAATTGAGCAGTTCTTC.